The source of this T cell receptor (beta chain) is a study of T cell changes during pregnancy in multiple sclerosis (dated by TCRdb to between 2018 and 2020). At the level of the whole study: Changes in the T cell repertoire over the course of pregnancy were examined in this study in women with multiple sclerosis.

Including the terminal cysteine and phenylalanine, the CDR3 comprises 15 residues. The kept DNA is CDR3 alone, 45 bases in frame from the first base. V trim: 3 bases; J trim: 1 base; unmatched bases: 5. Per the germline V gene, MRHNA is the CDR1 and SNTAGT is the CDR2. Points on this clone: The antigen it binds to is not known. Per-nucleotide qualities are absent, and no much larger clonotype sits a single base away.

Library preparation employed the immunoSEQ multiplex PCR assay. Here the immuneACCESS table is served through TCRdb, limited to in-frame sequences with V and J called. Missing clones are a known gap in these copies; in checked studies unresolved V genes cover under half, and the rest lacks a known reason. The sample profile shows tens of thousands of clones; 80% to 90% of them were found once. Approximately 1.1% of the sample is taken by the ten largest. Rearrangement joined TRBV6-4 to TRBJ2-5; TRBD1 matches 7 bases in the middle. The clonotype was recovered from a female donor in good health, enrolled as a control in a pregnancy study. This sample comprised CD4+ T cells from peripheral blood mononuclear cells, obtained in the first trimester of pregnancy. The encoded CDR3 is CASSERAGGQETQYF. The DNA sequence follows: TGTGCCAGCAGTGAAAGGGCAGGGGGCCAAGAGACCCAGTACTTC.